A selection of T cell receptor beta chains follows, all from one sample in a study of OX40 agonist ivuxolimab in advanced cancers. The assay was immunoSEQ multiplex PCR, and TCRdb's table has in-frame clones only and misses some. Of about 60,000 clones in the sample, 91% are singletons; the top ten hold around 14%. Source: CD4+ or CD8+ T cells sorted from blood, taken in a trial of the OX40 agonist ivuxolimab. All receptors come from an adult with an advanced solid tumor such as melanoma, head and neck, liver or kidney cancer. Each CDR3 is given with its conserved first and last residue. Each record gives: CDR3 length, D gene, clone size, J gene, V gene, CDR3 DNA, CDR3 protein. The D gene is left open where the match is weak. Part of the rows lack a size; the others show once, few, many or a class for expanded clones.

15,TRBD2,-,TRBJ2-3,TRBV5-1,TGCGCCAGCAGCTTGGCTGAGCGGGAGACAGATACGCAGTATTTT,CASSLAERETDTQYF
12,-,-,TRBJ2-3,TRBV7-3,TGTGCCAGCAGCTTATCCACAGATACGCAGTATTTT,CASSLSTDTQYF
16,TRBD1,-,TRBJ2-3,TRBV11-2,TGTGCCAGCAGCGTCTCCCTGGGACAGGGGCCCGATACGCAGTATTTT,CASSVSLGQGPDTQYF
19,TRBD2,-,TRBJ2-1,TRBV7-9,TGTGCCAGCAGCTCTAGAGGGACTAGCCCACTAAGCTCCTACAATGAGCAGTTCTTC,CASSSRGTSPLSSYNEQFF
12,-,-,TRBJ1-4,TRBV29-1,TGCAGCGTTCGGGGAACTAATGAAAAACTGTTTTTT,CSVRGTNEKLFF
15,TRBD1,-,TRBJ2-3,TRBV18,TGTGCCAGCTCAATTCAGGGGGCTACAGCAGATACGCAGTATTTT,CASSIQGATADTQYF
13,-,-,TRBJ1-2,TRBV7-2,TGTGCCAGCAATTCGTATGCAACCTATGGCTACACCTTC,CASNSYATYGYTF
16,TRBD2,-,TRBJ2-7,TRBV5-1,TGCGCCAGCAGCCCCCGCCCAGGGACTAGCGGGACCGAGCAGTACTTC,CASSPRPGTSGTEQYF
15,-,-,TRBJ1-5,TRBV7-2,TGTGCCAGCAGGACTTACCATACTAGCAATCAGCCCCAGCATTTT,CASRTYHTSNQPQHF
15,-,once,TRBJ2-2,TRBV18,TGTGCCAGCTCACCACTCCGGGCGGGCACCGGGGAGCTGTTTTTT,CASSPLRAGTGELFF
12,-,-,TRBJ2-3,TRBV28,TGTGCCAGCAGCCTACTATGGGATACGCAGTATTTT,CASSLLWDTQYF
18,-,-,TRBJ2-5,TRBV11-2,TGTGCCAGCAGCTTAGATCGCAGGGGCCTAGGGAACCAAGAGACCCAGTACTTC,CASSLDRRGLGNQETQYF
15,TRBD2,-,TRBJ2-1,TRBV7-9,TGTGCCAGCAGCGGGGGACTAGCGGGAGCAAGGGAGCAGTTCTTC,CASSGGLAGAREQFF
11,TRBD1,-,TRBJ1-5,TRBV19,TGTGCCAGGACAGGGCAGGAGCCCCAGCATTTT,CARTGQEPQHF
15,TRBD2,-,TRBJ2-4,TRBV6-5,TGTGCCAGCAGTCTAGCGGGCGGATCCAAAAACATTCAGTACTTC,CASSLAGGSKNIQYF
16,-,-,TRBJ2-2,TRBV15,TGTGCCACCAGCAGAGAGTCATCCCCTACACCCGGGGAGCTGTTTTTT,CATSRESSPTPGELFF
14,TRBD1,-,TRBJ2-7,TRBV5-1,TGCGCCAGCAGCTTGTCCACGACAGGGTACGAGCAGTACTTC,CASSLSTTGYEQYF
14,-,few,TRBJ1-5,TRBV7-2,TGTGCCAGCAGCTTACTGGGGAGCAATCAGCCCCAGCATTTT,CASSLLGSNQPQHF
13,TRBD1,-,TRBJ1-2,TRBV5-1,TGCGCCAGCAGTCAAGGACAGGGGTTTGGCTACACCTTC,CASSQGQGFGYTF
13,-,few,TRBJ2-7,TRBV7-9,TGTGCCAGCAGCTTAGGGGCGGGCTACGAGCAGTACTTC,CASSLGAGYEQYF
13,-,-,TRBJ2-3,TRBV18,TGTGCAGGGGCAGACCTGAGCACAGATACGCAGTATTTT,CAGADLSTDTQYF
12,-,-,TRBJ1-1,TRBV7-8,TGTGCCAGCACAGGGGTGAACACTGAAGCTTTCTTT,CASTGVNTEAFF
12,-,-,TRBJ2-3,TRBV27,TGTGCCAGCAGTCGCCTCACAGATACGCAGTATTTT,CASSRLTDTQYF
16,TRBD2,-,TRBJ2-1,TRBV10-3,TGTGCCATCAGTAGGCTAGCGGGAATGTACAACAATGAGCAGTTCTTC,CAISRLAGMYNNEQFF
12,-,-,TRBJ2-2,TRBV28,TGTGGGGGCAGGGGAAACACCGGGGAGCTGTTTTTT,CGGRGNTGELFF
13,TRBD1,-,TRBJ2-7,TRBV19,TGTGCCAGTGGGGGACAGGCCCCCTACGAGCAGTACTTC,CASGGQAPYEQYF
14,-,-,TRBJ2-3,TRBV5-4,TGTGCCAGCAGCTCACGTCTAGCCACAGATACGCAGTATTTT,CASSSRLATDTQYF
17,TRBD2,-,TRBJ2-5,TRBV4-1,TGCGCCAGCAGCCAAGAGGCCTTCACTAGCGTCCAAGAGACCCAGTACTTC,CASSQEAFTSVQETQYF
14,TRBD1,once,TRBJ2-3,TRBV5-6,TGTGCCAGCAGCCCTGGGACAGGGGATCATACGCAGTATTTT,CASSPGTGDHTQYF
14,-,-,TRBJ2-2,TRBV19,TGTGCCAGTAGTATCGGGCCAAACACCGGGGAGCTGTTTTTT,CASSIGPNTGELFF
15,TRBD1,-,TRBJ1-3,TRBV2,TGTGCCAGCTCCTTACAGGGGACGGAAAAGGACACCATATATTTT,CASSLQGTEKDTIYF